This T cell receptor beta chain emerged from a study of CD8+ T cells in alopecia areata. Extracted RNA was reverse transcribed, and the resulting cDNA served as sequencing template. Using immunoSEQ multiplex PCR, the repertoire was profiled, and TCRdb retains in-frame clones only, with some absent. The data hold under 250,000 clones, with approximately 61% observed a single time. The CDR3 covers 14 residues. CDR1 is LNHNV, CDR2 YYDKDF, per germline (reference sequence). Turning to this clone: One end of the junction does not line up with germline, which may come from a read error.

This receptor was identified in a human donor with alopecia areata. The chain links TRBV15 to TRBJ2-7; D possibly corresponds to TRBD2 (6 bases). The material was CD4+ T cells sorted from blood, obtained at week 0. CDR3 sequence reads: CATSRPGRRYGQYF. CDR3 DNA: TGTGCCACCAGCAGGCCCGGGAGACGCTACGGGCAGTACTTC.